One sample yielded the 5 T cell receptor beta chains listed below, sequenced in a study of shared clonotypes between healthy human individuals (dated by TCRdb to 2020 to 2022). Libraries were constructed by the immunoSEQ multiplex PCR assay. In TCRdb, the immuneACCESS table is reduced to in-frame sequences with V and J assigned. These tables do not hold every clone; where another copy was compared, an unresolved V gene accounts for under half, and the others remain unexplained. For this sample there are 1.5 million to 2.5 million clones; roughly 95% appear just once. The ten largest clones take up around 1% of the sample. CD8 naive samples consisted of CD45RO-negative cells that were positively selected for CCR7, yielding a CD45RA+CCR7+ population without TemRA cells. Sequencing used naive CD8+ T cells sorted from blood. The intended sense of this specimen's cell subset or site label: CD45RA+CCR7+. These receptors all come from a man aged 18-30 years in good health.

This rearrangement joins TRBV19 to TRBJ1-2; no clear D. There are 14 residues in the CDR3. Germline V gene sequence: CDR1 LNHDA, CDR2 SQIVND (reference sequence). Deletions cut 9 bases from V and 6 bases from J, with 20 bases between. The DNA for the CDR3 is TGTGCCAGCGGCCCCGGGATTTACGGGAATGGCTACACCTTC. The encoded protein is CASGPGIYGNGYTF.

The chain employs TRBV19 and TRBJ1-5; 7 bases fit TRBD1. The CDR3 length is 17 residues. Trimming cost V 1 base and J 2 bases; bases outside gene matches: 8. Germline-derived CDR1 and CDR2 are LNHDA and SQIVND (reference sequence). In DNA, the CDR3 is TGTGCCAGTAGTATAGCCCCATTTACAGGGGGCAATCAGCCCCAGCATTTT. Translated: CASSIAPFTGGNQPQHF.

In DNA, the CDR3 is TGTGCCAGCAGCCAAGATGCTCCGGGACAACTAATGAACACTGAAGCTTTCTTT. Amino acid sequence: CASSQDAPGQLMNTEAFF. The rearrangement joins TRBV14 to TRBJ1-1; D possibly corresponds to TRBD1 (6 bases). Germline assignment: CDR1 SGHDN and CDR2 FVKESK. The CDR3 is 18 amino acids. V lost 0 bases, J lost 0 bases, and 17 bases lay in between.

This clone was observed once. The chain has TRBV28 and TRBJ1-5, with 7 bases fitting TRBD1. The CDR3 is 14 residues long. J lost 5 bases, V lost 8 bases, and 9 bases had no gene match. CDR1 and CDR2 from the germline V gene are MDHEN and SYDVKM. The CDR3 DNA is TGTGCCAGCGAAGACAGGGACGGGGATCAGCCCCAGCATTTT. Translating it yields CASEDRDGDQPQHF. The whole variable domain, filled in from reference TRBV28 and TRBJ1-5, reads DVKVTQSSRYLVKRTGEKVFLECVQDMDHENMFWYRQDPGLGLRLIYFSYDVKMKEKGDIPEGYSVSREKKERFSLILESASTNQTSMYLCASEDRDGDQPQHFGDGTRLSIL.

This clone has only one observation. V and J are TRBV10-2 and TRBJ2-2; TRBD2 might be the D (5 bases). Trimming stripped 8 bases from V and 2 bases from J, with 9 bases between. Germline CDR1 WSHSY, CDR2 SAAADI. The CDR3 length is 13 residues. The CDR3 region has the DNA TGCGCCAGCCTCGGGATAAACACCGGGGAGCTGTTTTTT. Its translation: CASLGINTGELFF.